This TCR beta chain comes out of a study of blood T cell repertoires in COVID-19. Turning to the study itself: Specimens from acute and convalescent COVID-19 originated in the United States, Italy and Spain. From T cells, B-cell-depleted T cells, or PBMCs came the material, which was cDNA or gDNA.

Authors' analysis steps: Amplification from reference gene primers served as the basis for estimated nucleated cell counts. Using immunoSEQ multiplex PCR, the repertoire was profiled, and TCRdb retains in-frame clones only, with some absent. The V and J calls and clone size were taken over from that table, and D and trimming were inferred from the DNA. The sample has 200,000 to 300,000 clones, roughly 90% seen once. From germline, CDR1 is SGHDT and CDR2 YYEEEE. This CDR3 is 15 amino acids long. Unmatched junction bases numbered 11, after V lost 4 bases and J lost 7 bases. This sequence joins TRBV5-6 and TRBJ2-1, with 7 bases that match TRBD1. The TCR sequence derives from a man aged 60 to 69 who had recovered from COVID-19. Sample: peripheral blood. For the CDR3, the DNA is TGTGCCAGCAGCCTCGGACAGGCTAAAGCGAATGAGCAGTTCTTC. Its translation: CASSLGQAKANEQFF.